Described below is a single TCR beta chain sequence and its context. This sample was taken from a study of T cells in Graves' hyperthyroidism and ophthalmopathy. Amplified TCR beta CDR3 regions came from RNA transcripts. During a first-round RT-PCR of the TCR CDR3, the HTBI primer set was used. TCRdb ran MiXCR on the multiplex PCR reads and lists one entry per CDR3 protein. The sample contains approximately 690,000 distinct CDR3 sequences, roughly 15% of which appear only once. This CDR3 is built from 16 residues. J was trimmed by 5 bases and V by 5 bases; bases with no gene match: 7. CDR1 is MDHEN, CDR2 SYDVKM, per germline.

This clonotype was sampled from a woman between 45 and 60 years old with Graves' ophthalmopathy. The chain joins TRBV28 to TRBJ2-2; 11 bases are shared with TRBD2. Sequencing was performed on blood. The CDR3 DNA follows: TGTGCCAGCAGTCCAACTAGCGGGAGAGTTACCGGGGAGCTGTTTTTT. This sequence encodes CASSPTSGRVTGELFF.